A selection of T cell receptor beta chains follows, all from one sample in a study of blood T cells in healthy people across ages. Each CDR3 protein gets one entry after TCRdb re-called the 5' RACE reads with MiXCR. The table includes 1,500,000 or so distinct CDR3 sequences, approximately 59% detected once. The source material was blood. The origin of the receptors is a man younger than 30 in good health. Both conserved end residues are part of each CDR3. The D gene is left open where the match is weak. The size entry is marked missing in some rows and otherwise reads once, few, many or a size class.

CDR3nt: TGCAGCGTTGACCCTGGACCTGGACAGGGGCCCTACGAGCAGTACTTC; CDR3aa: CSVDPGPGQGPYEQYF; j_gene: TRBJ2-7; d_gene: TRBD1; v_gene: TRBV29-1; abundance: -
CDR3nt: TGTGCCAGCAGCTTAGAATTCGCGGGGTCCGTGTTCAATGAGCAGTACTTC; CDR3aa: CASSLEFAGSVFNEQYF; j_gene: TRBJ2-5; d_gene: -; v_gene: TRBV7-6; abundance: -
CDR3nt: TGTGCCACGAATGTGCGAAACAATGAGCAGTTCTTC; CDR3aa: CATNVRNNEQFF; j_gene: TRBJ2-1; d_gene: -; v_gene: TRBV28; abundance: -
CDR3nt: TGCGCCAGCAGCCTCAGGGGACAGCTCTCCTACGAGCAGTACTTC; CDR3aa: CASSLRGQLSYEQYF; j_gene: TRBJ2-7; d_gene: TRBD1; v_gene: TRBV4-1; abundance: -
CDR3nt: TGTGCCAGCAGTGCATCCGGGGTTGATGAAAAACTGTTTTTT; CDR3aa: CASSASGVDEKLFF; j_gene: TRBJ1-4; d_gene: -; v_gene: TRBV6-1; abundance: once
CDR3nt: TGCAGCGTTGACGGGGAGACCCGCGGAGATACGCAGTATTTT; CDR3aa: CSVDGETRGDTQYF; j_gene: TRBJ2-3; d_gene: -; v_gene: TRBV29-1; abundance: once
CDR3nt: TGTGCCAGCAGTCCACTCAAGACAGGGGGTAATGAAAAACTGTTTTTT; CDR3aa: CASSPLKTGGNEKLFF; j_gene: TRBJ1-4; d_gene: TRBD1; v_gene: TRBV12-3/TRBV12-4; abundance: -
CDR3nt: TGTGCCAGCAGCTTGACATACAGGGTCAGGGAGACCCAGTACTTC; CDR3aa: CASSLTYRVRETQYF; j_gene: TRBJ2-5; d_gene: -; v_gene: TRBV27; abundance: once
CDR3nt: TGTGCCAGCAGTTATCTAAACCAGCCCCAGCATTTT; CDR3aa: CASSYLNQPQHF; j_gene: TRBJ1-5; d_gene: -; v_gene: TRBV27; abundance: -
CDR3nt: TGTGCCAGCATCCCCCGGCCCCGGGGAGATACGCAGTATTTT; CDR3aa: CASIPRPRGDTQYF; j_gene: TRBJ2-3; d_gene: -; v_gene: TRBV27; abundance: -
CDR3nt: TGCGCCAGCAGCTTCTCGGATCCGGCGGATGAGACCCAGTACTTC; CDR3aa: CASSFSDPADETQYF; j_gene: TRBJ2-5; d_gene: -; v_gene: TRBV5-1; abundance: -
CDR3nt: TGTGCCAGCAGCTTAGAAACGGGGAGCTCCTACAATGAGCAGTTCTTC; CDR3aa: CASSLETGSSYNEQFF; j_gene: TRBJ2-1; d_gene: -; v_gene: TRBV7-2; abundance: -
CDR3nt: TGTGCCAGCAGCGTAGAGGGGGTCGAGACCCAGTACTTC; CDR3aa: CASSVEGVETQYF; j_gene: TRBJ2-5; d_gene: -; v_gene: TRBV7-2; abundance: few
CDR3nt: TGCAGTGCTTGCCCTTCGCTCGCGCGGACGCAGTATTTT; CDR3aa: CSACPSLARTQYF; j_gene: TRBJ2-3; d_gene: -; v_gene: TRBV20-1; abundance: -
CDR3nt: TGTGCCAGCAGCCAGCAGCACCGGGCTACAGGCTCTGGCTACACCTTC; CDR3aa: CASSQQHRATGSGYTF; j_gene: TRBJ1-2; d_gene: -; v_gene: TRBV14; abundance: -
CDR3nt: TGTGCCAGCAGTCTCCCGGCTTCAGATACGCAGTATTTT; CDR3aa: CASSLPASDTQYF; j_gene: TRBJ2-3; d_gene: -; v_gene: TRBV27; abundance: few
CDR3nt: TGTGCCAGCAGTGCGCAGGGGCGGGCCAAAAACATTCAGTACTTC; CDR3aa: CASSAQGRAKNIQYF; j_gene: TRBJ2-4; d_gene: -; v_gene: TRBV6-5; abundance: few
CDR3nt: TGCAGTTGCGGGCCTAGCGGACCCTACGAGCAGTACTTC; CDR3aa: CSCGPSGPYEQYF; j_gene: TRBJ2-7; d_gene: TRBD2; v_gene: TRBV20-1; abundance: once
CDR3nt: TGTGCCAGCAGCGTTAGCGGGAGGGCCATTAATGAGCAGTTCTTC; CDR3aa: CASSVSGRAINEQFF; j_gene: TRBJ2-1; d_gene: TRBD2; v_gene: TRBV11-2; abundance: -
CDR3nt: TGTGCCAGCAGCCGACCTACTAGCGGGAAGGCGGCAGATACGCAGTATTTT; CDR3aa: CASSRPTSGKAADTQYF; j_gene: TRBJ2-3; d_gene: TRBD2; v_gene: TRBV6-6; abundance: -
CDR3nt: TGTGCCAGCACGACCAATCCGGGGCAGCCCCAGCATTTT; CDR3aa: CASTTNPGQPQHF; j_gene: TRBJ1-5; d_gene: -; v_gene: TRBV2; abundance: many
CDR3nt: TGTGCCAGCTCCACTCCACTAGCGGGAGTCCCCGAGCAGTACTTC; CDR3aa: CASSTPLAGVPEQYF; j_gene: TRBJ2-7; d_gene: TRBD2; v_gene: TRBV12-3/TRBV12-4; abundance: -
CDR3nt: TGTGCCAGCACTACGCAGTATTTT; CDR3aa: CASTTQYF; j_gene: TRBJ2-3; d_gene: -; v_gene: TRBV2; abundance: few
CDR3nt: TGTGCCAGCAGCCAGGGACTAGCGGGAGTTCCATCCTACGAGCAGTACTTC; CDR3aa: CASSQGLAGVPSYEQYF; j_gene: TRBJ2-7; d_gene: -; v_gene: TRBV21-1; abundance: -
CDR3nt: TGCGCCAGCAGCATCGATTACCCAGTGGGCACTGAAGCTTTCTTT; CDR3aa: CASSIDYPVGTEAFF; j_gene: TRBJ1-1; d_gene: -; v_gene: TRBV4-1; abundance: once
CDR3nt: TGTGCTAGTGCCCCACAGGGGGTTCCTGAAGAGACCCAGTACTTC; CDR3aa: CASAPQGVPEETQYF; j_gene: TRBJ2-5; d_gene: TRBD1; v_gene: TRBV12-5; abundance: -
CDR3nt: TGTGCCAGCAGCCCAGTATGGAATATCTACGAGCAGTACTTC; CDR3aa: CASSPVWNIYEQYF; j_gene: TRBJ2-7; d_gene: -; v_gene: TRBV3-1; abundance: -
CDR3nt: TGTGCCAGCAGCACCCTTCCAGGGCCGCAAGAGACCCAGTACTTC; CDR3aa: CASSTLPGPQETQYF; j_gene: TRBJ2-5; d_gene: -; v_gene: TRBV7-9; abundance: few
CDR3nt: TGTGCCAGCAGTTCAGCCGGGACAGGGAACGAGCAGTACTTC; CDR3aa: CASSSAGTGNEQYF; j_gene: TRBJ2-7; d_gene: TRBD1; v_gene: TRBV27; abundance: once
CDR3nt: TGTGCCAGCAGTGAGGACTTAGGACAACAAGAGACCCAGTACTTC; CDR3aa: CASSEDLGQQETQYF; j_gene: TRBJ2-5; d_gene: -; v_gene: TRBV2; abundance: -
CDR3nt: TGCGCCAGCAGCCAATCCCAGGGGTCAGACGAGCAGTACTTC; CDR3aa: CASSQSQGSDEQYF; j_gene: TRBJ2-7; d_gene: -; v_gene: TRBV4-1; abundance: -
CDR3nt: TGTGCCAGCAGCCCCCCCGACAGCCCTTCGGGGCAGTACTTC; CDR3aa: CASSPPDSPSGQYF; j_gene: TRBJ2-7; d_gene: -; v_gene: TRBV28; abundance: -